This is a list of T cell receptor beta chains from one sample in a study of T cell changes during pregnancy in multiple sclerosis. TCRdb's copy holds only in-frame clones and misses some; the assay was immunoSEQ multiplex PCR. The table includes approximately 30,000 clones, approximately 88% detected once. The sequencing used CD8+ T cells from peripheral blood mononuclear cells, collected before pregnancy. These receptors all come from a female donor with multiple sclerosis, enrolled in a pregnancy study. CDR3s include the opening cysteine and the closing phenylalanine or tryptophan. The D gene is left open where the match is weak. The size entry is marked missing in some rows and otherwise reads once, few, many or a size class.

v_call: TRBV6-5
d_call: TRBD1
clone_size: NA
j_call: TRBJ2-5
cdr3_nt: TGTGCCAGCAGTTACTCGCACAGGGGGACCCAGTACTTC
cdr3_aa: CASSYSHRGTQYF

v_call: TRBV5-1
d_call: TRBD1
clone_size: NA
j_call: TRBJ1-1
cdr3_nt: TGCGCCAGCAGCTTGGTACAGGGGGCTGATACTGAAGCTTTCTTT
cdr3_aa: CASSLVQGADTEAFF

v_call: TRBV7-3
d_call: TRBD2
clone_size: once
j_call: TRBJ2-1
cdr3_nt: TGTGCCAGCAGCCCTGTACTAGCGGGAGGGCCGGGCTCCTACAATGAGCAGTTCTTC
cdr3_aa: CASSPVLAGGPGSYNEQFF

v_call: TRBV7-6
d_call: NA
clone_size: NA
j_call: TRBJ1-4
cdr3_nt: TGTGCCAGCAGCCCAACAGGGTTTACTGAAAAACTGTTTTTT
cdr3_aa: CASSPTGFTEKLFF

v_call: TRBV2
d_call: NA
clone_size: NA
j_call: TRBJ1-4
cdr3_nt: TGTGCCAGCAGTGAAGCGGGGGGGGAACCAACTAATGAAAAACTGTTTTTT
cdr3_aa: CASSEAGGEPTNEKLFF

v_call: TRBV5-1
d_call: TRBD1
clone_size: NA
j_call: TRBJ2-7
cdr3_nt: TGCGCCAGCAGTTCCCTGGACAGGGGGTCCTACGAGCAGTACTTC
cdr3_aa: CASSSLDRGSYEQYF

v_call: TRBV28
d_call: TRBD2
clone_size: NA
j_call: TRBJ2-3
cdr3_nt: TGTGCCAGCAGTCTCCCCCGGGAGCGGGGAGATACGCAGTATTTT
cdr3_aa: CASSLPRERGDTQYF

v_call: TRBV15
d_call: NA
clone_size: NA
j_call: TRBJ1-2
cdr3_nt: TGTGCCACCAGCGGAGGAGGAATGAATGGCTACACCTTC
cdr3_aa: CATSGGGMNGYTF

v_call: TRBV2
d_call: TRBD1
clone_size: NA
j_call: TRBJ2-1
cdr3_nt: TGTGCCACCCAGGGGGAGAATTCTGACAATGAGCAGTTCTTC
cdr3_aa: CATQGENSDNEQFF

v_call: TRBV19
d_call: NA
clone_size: NA
j_call: TRBJ1-2
cdr3_nt: TGTGCCAGTAGACCCCACACAGGGAGATGGGGCTACACCTTC
cdr3_aa: CASRPHTGRWGYTF

v_call: TRBV19
d_call: NA
clone_size: NA
j_call: TRBJ1-1
cdr3_nt: TGTGCCAGTAGGCCCCGGGATTCGAACACTGAAGCTTTCTTT
cdr3_aa: CASRPRDSNTEAFF

v_call: TRBV7-3
d_call: NA
clone_size: NA
j_call: TRBJ1-5
cdr3_nt: TGTGCCAGCAGCTTATGGGAGAGCCAGCCCCAGCATTTT
cdr3_aa: CASSLWESQPQHF

v_call: TRBV27
d_call: NA
clone_size: NA
j_call: TRBJ2-7
cdr3_nt: TGTGCCAGCAGTCATCTCTCGTCGCTGGGGCAAAGCCCCTACGAGCAGTACTTC
cdr3_aa: CASSHLSSLGQSPYEQYF

v_call: TRBV7-9
d_call: NA
clone_size: NA
j_call: TRBJ2-1
cdr3_nt: TGTGCCAGCAGCTTACAGAACAATGAGCAGTTCTTC
cdr3_aa: CASSLQNNEQFF

v_call: TRBV19
d_call: TRBD2
clone_size: few
j_call: TRBJ2-6
cdr3_nt: TGTGCCAGTAGTTTCGGGGAGGGCTCTGGGGCCAACGTCCTGACTTTC
cdr3_aa: CASSFGEGSGANVLTF

v_call: TRBV15
d_call: NA
clone_size: few
j_call: TRBJ1-1
cdr3_nt: TGTGCCACCAGCAGAGAGCGGGTAATGAACACTGAAGCTTTCTTT
cdr3_aa: CATSRERVMNTEAFF

v_call: TRBV7-2
d_call: TRBD1
clone_size: NA
j_call: TRBJ2-3
cdr3_nt: TGTGCCAGCAGCTCAACAGGGGGCACCACAGATACGCAGTATTTT
cdr3_aa: CASSSTGGTTDTQYF

v_call: TRBV28
d_call: TRBD2
clone_size: NA
j_call: TRBJ2-7
cdr3_nt: TGTGCCAGCAGTTTGCCCCTAGCGGGAGGGAGCTACGAGCAGTACTTC
cdr3_aa: CASSLPLAGGSYEQYF

v_call: TRBV30
d_call: TRBD2
clone_size: NA
j_call: TRBJ2-1
cdr3_nt: TGTGCCTGGAGTCCACCGGGGACTATCGACAATGAGCAGTTCTTC
cdr3_aa: CAWSPPGTIDNEQFF

v_call: TRBV5-8
d_call: TRBD1
clone_size: NA
j_call: TRBJ1-2
cdr3_nt: TGTGCCAGCAGGAGGGACAGGGGGCGCCTCTATGGCTACACCTTC
cdr3_aa: CASRRDRGRLYGYTF

v_call: TRBV9
d_call: NA
clone_size: NA
j_call: TRBJ1-2
cdr3_nt: TGTGCCAGCAGCCTCCGGACAGACCTCTATGGCTACACCTTC
cdr3_aa: CASSLRTDLYGYTF

v_call: TRBV5-4
d_call: TRBD2
clone_size: NA
j_call: TRBJ2-5
cdr3_nt: TGTGCCAGCAGCTTGTCTAGCGGGGGGTTCGGGGAGACCCAGTACTTC
cdr3_aa: CASSLSSGGFGETQYF

v_call: TRBV7-3
d_call: TRBD2
clone_size: NA
j_call: TRBJ2-1
cdr3_nt: TGTGCCAGCAGCGCGATTGGGGGAGGGCCCCTCGATGAGCAGTTCTTC
cdr3_aa: CASSAIGGGPLDEQFF

v_call: TRBV6-6
d_call: TRBD1
clone_size: NA
j_call: TRBJ2-2
cdr3_nt: TGTGCCAGCAGTTACGGGACAGGGGACACCGGGGAGCTGTTTTTT
cdr3_aa: CASSYGTGDTGELFF

v_call: TRBV19
d_call: TRBD1
clone_size: once
j_call: TRBJ2-7
cdr3_nt: TGTGCCAGTCTTGGACAGGGGGTCGGCGAGCAGTACTTC
cdr3_aa: CASLGQGVGEQYF

v_call: TRBV6-8
d_call: NA
clone_size: NA
j_call: TRBJ2-7
cdr3_nt: TGTGCCAGCAGTTCCCTTCCGTACGAGCAGTACTTC
cdr3_aa: CASSSLPYEQYF

v_call: TRBV7-2
d_call: TRBD1
clone_size: NA
j_call: TRBJ2-7
cdr3_nt: TGTGCCAGCAGCTTAGGGACAGGGTATTACGAGCAGTACTTC
cdr3_aa: CASSLGTGYYEQYF

v_call: TRBV7-2
d_call: TRBD1
clone_size: NA
j_call: TRBJ1-5
cdr3_nt: TGTGCCAGCAGCCTAACCGGGACAGGGGGCCGGCAGCCCCAGCATTTT
cdr3_aa: CASSLTGTGGRQPQHF

v_call: TRBV7-3
d_call: TRBD2
clone_size: NA
j_call: TRBJ2-3
cdr3_nt: TGTGCCAGCAGCTCGGGACTAGCGGGTACAGGCGACAATACGCAGTATTTT
cdr3_aa: CASSSGLAGTGDNTQYF

v_call: TRBV6-4
d_call: TRBD1
clone_size: NA
j_call: TRBJ1-1
cdr3_nt: TGTGCCAGCAGGCACAGGGGCTTGGAGGGAACTGAAGCTTTCTTT
cdr3_aa: CASRHRGLEGTEAFF

v_call: TRBV28
d_call: TRBD1
clone_size: few
j_call: TRBJ1-6
cdr3_nt: TGTGCCAGCAGTTTCGACAGGGGATTAGGTTCACCCCTCCACTTT
cdr3_aa: CASSFDRGLGSPLHF

v_call: TRBV27
d_call: NA
clone_size: NA
j_call: TRBJ1-1
cdr3_nt: TGTGCCAGCAGTTTATTGGGTGCGGCCCACACTGAAGCTTTCTTT
cdr3_aa: CASSLLGAAHTEAFF

v_call: TRBV11-3
d_call: NA
clone_size: NA
j_call: TRBJ2-1
cdr3_nt: TGTGCCAGCAGCTTAGCTTGGGGGCCATACAATGAGCAGTTCTTC
cdr3_aa: CASSLAWGPYNEQFF

v_call: TRBV7-9
d_call: TRBD2
clone_size: NA
j_call: TRBJ2-1
cdr3_nt: TGTGCCAGCAGCCTAGCGGGGGCGCCGATGGAGCAGTTCTTC
cdr3_aa: CASSLAGAPMEQFF

v_call: TRBV28
d_call: NA
clone_size: NA
j_call: TRBJ2-2
cdr3_nt: TGTGCCAGCAGTCTCAGGGGTACCGGGGAGCTGTTTTTT
cdr3_aa: CASSLRGTGELFF

v_call: TRBV6-4
d_call: NA
clone_size: NA
j_call: TRBJ2-2
cdr3_nt: TGTGCCAGCAGTGACTCTAGCACCGGGGAGCTGTTTTTT
cdr3_aa: CASSDSSTGELFF

v_call: TRBV27
d_call: NA
clone_size: NA
j_call: TRBJ2-7
cdr3_nt: TGTGCCAGCAGTTTAGAGGGCGATGGGCGGGGCCTTACCTACGAGCAGTACTTC
cdr3_aa: CASSLEGDGRGLTYEQYF

v_call: TRBV28
d_call: NA
clone_size: NA
j_call: TRBJ2-7
cdr3_nt: TGTGCCAGCAGTCCTAGCCACTCCTACGAGCAGTACTTC
cdr3_aa: CASSPSHSYEQYF

v_call: TRBV4-1
d_call: TRBD2
clone_size: NA
j_call: TRBJ2-1
cdr3_nt: TGCGCCAGCAGCCAAACTAGCGGGAGAGCCTACAATGAGCAGTTCTTC
cdr3_aa: CASSQTSGRAYNEQFF

v_call: TRBV27
d_call: NA
clone_size: NA
j_call: TRBJ1-5
cdr3_nt: TGTGCCAGCAGTGAGGACAGTTGGGGTCAGCCCCAGCATTTT
cdr3_aa: CASSEDSWGQPQHF

v_call: TRBV13
d_call: NA
clone_size: NA
j_call: TRBJ1-6
cdr3_nt: TGTGCCAGCAGTACCGGTAGCTCCTATAATTCACCCCTCCACTTT
cdr3_aa: CASSTGSSYNSPLHF

v_call: TRBV9
d_call: NA
clone_size: NA
j_call: TRBJ2-3
cdr3_nt: TGTGCCAGCAGCGTAGTAGGGGCTGGAGATACGCAGTATTTT
cdr3_aa: CASSVVGAGDTQYF

v_call: TRBV19
d_call: TRBD1
clone_size: NA
j_call: TRBJ1-5
cdr3_nt: TGTGCCAGTAGTCCCCGGACAGGGTGGGAACAGCCCCAGCATTTT
cdr3_aa: CASSPRTGWEQPQHF

v_call: TRBV7-9
d_call: NA
clone_size: NA
j_call: TRBJ1-4
cdr3_nt: TGTGCCAGCAGCTTAGTCAGTAATGAAAAACTGTTTTTT
cdr3_aa: CASSLVSNEKLFF

v_call: TRBV2
d_call: TRBD1
clone_size: NA
j_call: TRBJ2-3
cdr3_nt: TGTGCCCCCCGGGACAGGGACACAGATACGCAGTATTTT
cdr3_aa: CAPRDRDTDTQYF

v_call: TRBV15
d_call: NA
clone_size: NA
j_call: TRBJ1-2
cdr3_nt: TGTGCCACACGGTCAGGGTCGAATGGCTACACCTTC
cdr3_aa: CATRSGSNGYTF

v_call: TRBV7-9
d_call: TRBD2
clone_size: NA
j_call: TRBJ2-2
cdr3_nt: TGTGCCAGCAGCCCGGGGGTCGGGACTAGTGGGCCCGGGGAGCTGTTTTTT
cdr3_aa: CASSPGVGTSGPGELFF

v_call: TRBV6-1
d_call: TRBD2
clone_size: few
j_call: TRBJ2-3
cdr3_nt: TGTGCCAGCAGTGGACTAGCGGGAGACACAGATACGCAGTATTTT
cdr3_aa: CASSGLAGDTDTQYF

v_call: TRBV27
d_call: NA
clone_size: NA
j_call: TRBJ2-3
cdr3_nt: TGTGCCAGCAGAAGAGACGAGGTAGATACGCAGTATTTT
cdr3_aa: CASRRDEVDTQYF

v_call: TRBV29-1
d_call: NA
clone_size: NA
j_call: TRBJ2-7
cdr3_nt: TGCAGCGTTGAAAACAGCTACGAGCAGTACTTC
cdr3_aa: CSVENSYEQYF

v_call: TRBV5-1
d_call: NA
clone_size: once
j_call: TRBJ2-7
cdr3_nt: TGCGCCAGCATCGCCGACATTTCCCACGAGCAGTACTTC
cdr3_aa: CASIADISHEQYF

v_call: TRBV28
d_call: TRBD1
clone_size: NA
j_call: TRBJ1-5
cdr3_nt: TGTGCCAGCAGTGCGAAATTGGGACAGCCCAATCAGCCCCAGCATTTT
cdr3_aa: CASSAKLGQPNQPQHF